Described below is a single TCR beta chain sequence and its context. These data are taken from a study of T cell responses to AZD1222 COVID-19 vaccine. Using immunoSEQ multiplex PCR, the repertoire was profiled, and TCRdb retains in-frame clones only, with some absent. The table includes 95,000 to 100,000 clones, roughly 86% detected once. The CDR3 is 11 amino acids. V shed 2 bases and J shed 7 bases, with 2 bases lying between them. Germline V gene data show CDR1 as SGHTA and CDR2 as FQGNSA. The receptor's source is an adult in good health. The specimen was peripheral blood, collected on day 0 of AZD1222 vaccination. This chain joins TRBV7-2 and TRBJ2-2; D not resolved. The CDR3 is CASSLSGELFF. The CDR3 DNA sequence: TGTGCCAGCAGCTTAAGCGGGGAGCTGTTTTTT.